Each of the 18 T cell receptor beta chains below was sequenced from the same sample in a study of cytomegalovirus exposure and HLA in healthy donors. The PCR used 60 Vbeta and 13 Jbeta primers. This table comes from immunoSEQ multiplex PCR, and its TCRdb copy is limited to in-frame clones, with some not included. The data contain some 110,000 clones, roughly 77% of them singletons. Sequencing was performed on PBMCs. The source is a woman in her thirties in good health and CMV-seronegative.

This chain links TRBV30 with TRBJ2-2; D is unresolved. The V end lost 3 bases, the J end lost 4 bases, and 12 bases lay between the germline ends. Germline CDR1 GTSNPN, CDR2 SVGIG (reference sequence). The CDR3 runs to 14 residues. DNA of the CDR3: TGTGCCTGGAGGGAACATACAGCCACCGGGGAGCTGTTTTTT. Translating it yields CAWREHTATGELFF.

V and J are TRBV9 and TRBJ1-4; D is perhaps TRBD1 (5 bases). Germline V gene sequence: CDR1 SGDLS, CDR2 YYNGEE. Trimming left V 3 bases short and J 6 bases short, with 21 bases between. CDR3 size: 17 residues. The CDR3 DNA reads TGTGCCAGCAGCGCCAGTGGGGGGACCGTTGAGGATGAAAAACTGTTTTTT. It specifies CASSASGGTVEDEKLFF.

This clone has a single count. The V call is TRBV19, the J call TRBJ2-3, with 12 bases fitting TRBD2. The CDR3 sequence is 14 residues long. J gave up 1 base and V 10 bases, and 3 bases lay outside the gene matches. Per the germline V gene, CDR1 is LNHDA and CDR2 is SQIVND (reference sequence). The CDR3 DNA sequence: TGTGCCACCCGACTAGCGGGGGGCACAGATACGCAGTATTTT. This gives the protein CATRLAGGTDTQYF.

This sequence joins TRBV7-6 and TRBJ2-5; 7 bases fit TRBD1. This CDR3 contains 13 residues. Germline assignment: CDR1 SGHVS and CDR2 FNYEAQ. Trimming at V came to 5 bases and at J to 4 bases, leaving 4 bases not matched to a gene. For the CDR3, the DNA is TGTGCCAGCAGCATCCGACAGGGAGAGACCCAGTACTTC. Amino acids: CASSIRQGETQYF.

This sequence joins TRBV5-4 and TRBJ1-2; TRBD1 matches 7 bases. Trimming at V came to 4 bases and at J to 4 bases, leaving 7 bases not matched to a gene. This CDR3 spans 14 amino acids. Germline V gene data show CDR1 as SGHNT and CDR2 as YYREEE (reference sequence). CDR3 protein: CASSPADRVYGYTF. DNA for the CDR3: TGTGCCAGCAGCCCTGCTGACAGGGTCTATGGCTACACCTTC.

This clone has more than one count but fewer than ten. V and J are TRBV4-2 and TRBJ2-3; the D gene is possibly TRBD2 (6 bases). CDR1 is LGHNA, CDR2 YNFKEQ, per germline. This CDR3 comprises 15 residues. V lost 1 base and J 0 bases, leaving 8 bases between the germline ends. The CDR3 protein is CASSQGGMSTDTQYF. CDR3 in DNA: TGTGCCAGCAGCCAAGGCGGGATGAGCACAGATACGCAGTATTTT.

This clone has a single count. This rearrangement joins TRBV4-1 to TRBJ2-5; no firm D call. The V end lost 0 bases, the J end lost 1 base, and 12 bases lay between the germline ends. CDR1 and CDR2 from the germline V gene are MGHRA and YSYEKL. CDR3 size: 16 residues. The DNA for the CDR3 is TGCGCCAGCAGCCAAGACGCGACTGTGGGCCAAGAGACCCAGTACTTC. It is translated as CASSQDATVGQETQYF.

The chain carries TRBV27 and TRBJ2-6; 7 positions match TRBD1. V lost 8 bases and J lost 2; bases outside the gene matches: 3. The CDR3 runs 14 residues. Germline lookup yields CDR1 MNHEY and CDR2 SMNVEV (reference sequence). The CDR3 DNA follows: TGTGCCAGCCACAGGGGACCTGGGGCCAACGTCCTGACTTTC. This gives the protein CASHRGPGANVLTF.

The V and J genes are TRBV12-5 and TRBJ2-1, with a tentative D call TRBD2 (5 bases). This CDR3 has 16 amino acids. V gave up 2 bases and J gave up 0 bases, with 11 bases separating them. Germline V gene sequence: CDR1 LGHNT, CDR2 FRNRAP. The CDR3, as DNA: TGTGCTAGTGGTTTGCGTGTGGCGGGCTCCTACAATGAGCAGTTCTTC. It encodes CASGLRVAGSYNEQFF. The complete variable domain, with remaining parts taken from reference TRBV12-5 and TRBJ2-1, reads DARVTQTPRHKVTEMGQEVTMRCQPILGHNTVFWYRQTMMQGLELLAYFRNRAPLDDSGMPKDRFSAEMPDATLATLKIQPSEPRDSAVYFCASGLRVAGSYNEQFFGPGTRLTVL.

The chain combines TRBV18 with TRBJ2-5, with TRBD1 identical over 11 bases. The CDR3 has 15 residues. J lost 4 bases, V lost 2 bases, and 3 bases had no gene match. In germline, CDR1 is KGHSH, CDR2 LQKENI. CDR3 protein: CASSPGTGGLETQYF. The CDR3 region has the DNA TGTGCCAGCTCACCAGGGACAGGGGGTTTAGAGACCCAGTACTTC.

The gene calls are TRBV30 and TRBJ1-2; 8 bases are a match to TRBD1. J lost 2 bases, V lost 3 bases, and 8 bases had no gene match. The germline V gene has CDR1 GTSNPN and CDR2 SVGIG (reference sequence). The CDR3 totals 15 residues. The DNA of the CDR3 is TGTGCCTGGAGGCCTCGACAGGGGTCGAACTATGGCTACACCTTC. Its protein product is CAWRPRQGSNYGYTF.

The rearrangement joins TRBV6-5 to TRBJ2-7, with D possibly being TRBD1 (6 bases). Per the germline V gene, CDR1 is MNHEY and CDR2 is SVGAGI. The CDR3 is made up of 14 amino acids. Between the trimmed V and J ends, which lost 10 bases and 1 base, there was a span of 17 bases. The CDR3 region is CATSLGTGSYEQYF. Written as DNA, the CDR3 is TGTGCCACGTCCTTGGGCACAGGGTCCTACGAGCAGTACTTC.

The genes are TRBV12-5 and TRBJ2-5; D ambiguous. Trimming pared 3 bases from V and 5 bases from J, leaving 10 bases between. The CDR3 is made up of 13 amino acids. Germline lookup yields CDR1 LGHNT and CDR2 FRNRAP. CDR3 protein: CASGLGVVETQYF. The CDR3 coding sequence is TGTGCTAGTGGTTTAGGAGTGGTGGAGACCCAGTACTTC.

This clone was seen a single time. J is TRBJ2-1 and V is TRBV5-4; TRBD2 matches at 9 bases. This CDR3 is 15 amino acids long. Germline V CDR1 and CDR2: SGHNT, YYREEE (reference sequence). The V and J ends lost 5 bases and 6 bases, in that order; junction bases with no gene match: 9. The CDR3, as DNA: TGTGCCAGCAGTGATGGCGGGGGGGCCCTCAATGAGCAGTTCTTC. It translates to CASSDGGGALNEQFF.

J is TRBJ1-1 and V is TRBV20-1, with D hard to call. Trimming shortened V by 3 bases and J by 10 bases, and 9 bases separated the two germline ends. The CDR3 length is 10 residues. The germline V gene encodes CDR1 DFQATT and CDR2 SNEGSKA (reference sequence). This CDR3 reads CSASEMRAFF. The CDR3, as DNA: TGCAGTGCTAGCGAGATGAGAGCTTTCTTT.

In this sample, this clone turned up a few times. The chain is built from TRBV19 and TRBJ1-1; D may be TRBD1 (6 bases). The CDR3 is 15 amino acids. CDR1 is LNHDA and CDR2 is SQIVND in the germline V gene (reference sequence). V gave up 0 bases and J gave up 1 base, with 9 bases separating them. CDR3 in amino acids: CASSIDPRGNTEAFF. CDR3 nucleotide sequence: TGTGCCAGTAGTATAGACCCCAGGGGGAACACTGAAGCTTTCTTT.

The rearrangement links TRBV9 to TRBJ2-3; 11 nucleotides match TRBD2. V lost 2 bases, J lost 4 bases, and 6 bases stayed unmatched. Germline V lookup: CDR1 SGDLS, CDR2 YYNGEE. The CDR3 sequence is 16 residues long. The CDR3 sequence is CASSVHSGREADTQYF. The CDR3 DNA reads TGTGCCAGCAGCGTGCATAGCGGGAGGGAGGCAGATACGCAGTATTTT.

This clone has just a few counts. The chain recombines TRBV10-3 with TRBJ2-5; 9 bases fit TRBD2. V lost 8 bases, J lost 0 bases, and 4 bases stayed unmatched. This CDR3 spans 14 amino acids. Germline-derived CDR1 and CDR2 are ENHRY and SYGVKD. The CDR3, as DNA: TGTGCCATCTACAGCGGGGGGTACCAAGAGACCCAGTACTTC. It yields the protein CAIYSGGYQETQYF.